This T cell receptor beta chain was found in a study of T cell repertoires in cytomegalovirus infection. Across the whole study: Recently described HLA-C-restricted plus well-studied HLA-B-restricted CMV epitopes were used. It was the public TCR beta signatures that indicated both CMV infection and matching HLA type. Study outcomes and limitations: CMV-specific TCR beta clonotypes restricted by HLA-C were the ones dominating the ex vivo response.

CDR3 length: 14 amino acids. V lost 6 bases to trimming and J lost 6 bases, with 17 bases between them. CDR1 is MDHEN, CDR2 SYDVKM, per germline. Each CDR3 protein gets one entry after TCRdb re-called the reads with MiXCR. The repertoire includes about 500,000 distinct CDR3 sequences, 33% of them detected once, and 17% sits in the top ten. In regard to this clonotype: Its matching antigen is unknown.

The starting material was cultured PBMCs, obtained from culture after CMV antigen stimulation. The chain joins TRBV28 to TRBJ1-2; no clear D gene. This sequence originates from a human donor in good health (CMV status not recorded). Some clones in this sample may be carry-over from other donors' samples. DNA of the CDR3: TGTGCCAGCAGCCCCCCCCGGGTTAATCATGGCTACACCTTC. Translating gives CASSPPRVNHGYTF.